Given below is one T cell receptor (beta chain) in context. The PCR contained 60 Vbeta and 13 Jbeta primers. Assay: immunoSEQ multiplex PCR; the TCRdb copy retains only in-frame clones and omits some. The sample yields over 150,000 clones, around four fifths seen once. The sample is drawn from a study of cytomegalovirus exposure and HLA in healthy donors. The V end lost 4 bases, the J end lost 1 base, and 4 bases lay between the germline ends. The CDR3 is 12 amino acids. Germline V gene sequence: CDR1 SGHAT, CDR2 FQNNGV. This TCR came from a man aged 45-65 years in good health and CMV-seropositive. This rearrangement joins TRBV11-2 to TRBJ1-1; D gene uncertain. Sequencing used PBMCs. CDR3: CASSYQNTEAFF. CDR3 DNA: TGTGCCAGCAGCTATCAGAACACTGAAGCTTTCTTT.